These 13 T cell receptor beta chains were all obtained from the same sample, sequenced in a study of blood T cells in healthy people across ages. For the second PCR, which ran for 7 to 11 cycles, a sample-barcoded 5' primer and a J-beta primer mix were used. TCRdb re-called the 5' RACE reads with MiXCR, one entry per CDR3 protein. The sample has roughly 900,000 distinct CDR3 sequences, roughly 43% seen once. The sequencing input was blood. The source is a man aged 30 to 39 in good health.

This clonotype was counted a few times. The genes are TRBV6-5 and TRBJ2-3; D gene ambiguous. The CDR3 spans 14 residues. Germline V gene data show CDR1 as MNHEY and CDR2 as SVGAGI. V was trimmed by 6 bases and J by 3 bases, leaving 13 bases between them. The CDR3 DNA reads TGTGCCAGCAGGCTCGGAAAGGATACAGATACGCAGTATTTT. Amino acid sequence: CASRLGKDTDTQYF.

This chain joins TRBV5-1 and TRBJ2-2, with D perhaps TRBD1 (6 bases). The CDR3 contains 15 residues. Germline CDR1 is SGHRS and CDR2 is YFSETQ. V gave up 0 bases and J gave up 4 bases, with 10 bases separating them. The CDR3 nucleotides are TGCGCCAGCAGCTTGGCGGGACAAGTCACCGGGGAGCTGTTTTTT. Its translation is CASSLAGQVTGELFF.

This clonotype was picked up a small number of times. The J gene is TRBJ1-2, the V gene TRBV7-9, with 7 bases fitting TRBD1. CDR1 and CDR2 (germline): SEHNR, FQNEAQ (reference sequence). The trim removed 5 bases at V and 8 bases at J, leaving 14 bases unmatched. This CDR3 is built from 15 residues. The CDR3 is CASSAKLGQPVGYTF. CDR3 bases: TGTGCCAGCAGCGCCAAACTGGGACAGCCCGTCGGCTACACCTTC.

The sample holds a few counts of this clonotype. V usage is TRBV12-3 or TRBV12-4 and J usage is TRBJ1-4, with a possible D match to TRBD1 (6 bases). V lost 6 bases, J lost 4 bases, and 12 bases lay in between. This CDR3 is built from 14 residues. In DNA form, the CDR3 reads TGTGCCAGCAGACCGGGACACAATAATGAAAAACTGTTTTTT. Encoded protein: CASRPGHNNEKLFF.

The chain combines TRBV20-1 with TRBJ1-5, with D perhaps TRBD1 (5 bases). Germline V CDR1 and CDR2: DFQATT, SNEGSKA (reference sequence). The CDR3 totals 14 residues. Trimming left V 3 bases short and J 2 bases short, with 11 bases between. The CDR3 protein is CSASLGEGNQPQHF. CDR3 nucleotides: TGCAGTGCTAGTTTAGGGGAAGGCAATCAGCCCCAGCATTTT.

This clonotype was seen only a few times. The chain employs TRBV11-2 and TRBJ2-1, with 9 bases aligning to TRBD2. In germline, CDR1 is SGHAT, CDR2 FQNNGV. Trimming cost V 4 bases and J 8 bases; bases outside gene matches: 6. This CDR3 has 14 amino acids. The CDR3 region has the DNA TGTGCCAGCAGCTACGCGGGGGGGCCTTATGAGCAGTTCTTC. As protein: CASSYAGGPYEQFF.

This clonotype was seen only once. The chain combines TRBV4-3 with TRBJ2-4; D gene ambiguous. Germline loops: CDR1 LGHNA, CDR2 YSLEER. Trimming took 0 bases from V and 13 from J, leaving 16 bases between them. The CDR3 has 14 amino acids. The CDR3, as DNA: TGCGCCAGCAGCCAAGACATCCCCCTCGGTGAGCAGTACTTC. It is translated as CASSQDIPLGEQYF.

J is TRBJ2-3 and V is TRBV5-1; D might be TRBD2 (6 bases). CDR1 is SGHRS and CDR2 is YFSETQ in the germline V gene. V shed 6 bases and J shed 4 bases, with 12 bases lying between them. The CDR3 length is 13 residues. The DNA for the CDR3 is TGCGCCAGCAAATCAGGAGGGGCAGATACGCAGTATTTT. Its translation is CASKSGGADTQYF.

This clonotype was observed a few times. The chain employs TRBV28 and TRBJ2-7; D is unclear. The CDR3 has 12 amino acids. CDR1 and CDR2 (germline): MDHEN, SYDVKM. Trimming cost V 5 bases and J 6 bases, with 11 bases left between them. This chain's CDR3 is CASSTIRAEQYF. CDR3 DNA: TGTGCCAGCAGTACCATTCGGGCCGAGCAGTACTTC.

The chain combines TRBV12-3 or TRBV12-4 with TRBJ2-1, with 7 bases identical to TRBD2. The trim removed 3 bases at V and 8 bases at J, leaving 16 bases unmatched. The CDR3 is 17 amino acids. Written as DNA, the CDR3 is TGTGCCAGCAGTTTCCCCCTTACCAGGGAGGGTAAGGATGAGCAGTTCTTC. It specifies CASSFPLTREGKDEQFF.

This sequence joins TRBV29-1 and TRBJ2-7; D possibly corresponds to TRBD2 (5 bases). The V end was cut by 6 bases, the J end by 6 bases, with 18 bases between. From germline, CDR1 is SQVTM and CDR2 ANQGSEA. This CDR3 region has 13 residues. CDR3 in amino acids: CSVGGGKTCEQYF. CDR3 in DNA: TGCAGCGTGGGTGGAGGCAAGACCTGCGAGCAGTACTTC.

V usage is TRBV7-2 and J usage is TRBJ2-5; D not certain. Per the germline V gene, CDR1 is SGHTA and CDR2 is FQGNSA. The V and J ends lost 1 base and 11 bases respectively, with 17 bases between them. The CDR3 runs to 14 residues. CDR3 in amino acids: CASSLGLGKKEQYF. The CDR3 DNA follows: TGTGCCAGCAGCTTAGGCCTAGGGAAGAAGGAGCAGTACTTC.

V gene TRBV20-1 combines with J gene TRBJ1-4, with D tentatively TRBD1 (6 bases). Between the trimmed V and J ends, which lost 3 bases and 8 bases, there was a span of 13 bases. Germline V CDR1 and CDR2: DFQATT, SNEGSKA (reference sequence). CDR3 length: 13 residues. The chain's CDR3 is CSASAGVGEKLFF. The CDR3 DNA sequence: TGCAGTGCTAGTGCAGGGGTCGGCGAAAAACTGTTTTTT.